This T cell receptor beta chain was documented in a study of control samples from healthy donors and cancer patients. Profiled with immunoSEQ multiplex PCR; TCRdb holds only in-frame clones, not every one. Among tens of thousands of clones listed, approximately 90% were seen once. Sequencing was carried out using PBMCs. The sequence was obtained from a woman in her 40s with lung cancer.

The chain's CDR3 is CASSLGRDSYEQYF. The CDR3 nucleotides read TGCGCCAGCAGCCTGGGTCGGGATTCCTACGAGCAGTACTTC. The chain has TRBV4-1 and TRBJ2-7, with D possibly matching TRBD2 (5 bases). V was trimmed by 4 bases and J by 1 base, leaving 11 bases between them. Germline V gives CDR1 MGHRA, CDR2 YSYEKL. CDR3 length: 14 residues.